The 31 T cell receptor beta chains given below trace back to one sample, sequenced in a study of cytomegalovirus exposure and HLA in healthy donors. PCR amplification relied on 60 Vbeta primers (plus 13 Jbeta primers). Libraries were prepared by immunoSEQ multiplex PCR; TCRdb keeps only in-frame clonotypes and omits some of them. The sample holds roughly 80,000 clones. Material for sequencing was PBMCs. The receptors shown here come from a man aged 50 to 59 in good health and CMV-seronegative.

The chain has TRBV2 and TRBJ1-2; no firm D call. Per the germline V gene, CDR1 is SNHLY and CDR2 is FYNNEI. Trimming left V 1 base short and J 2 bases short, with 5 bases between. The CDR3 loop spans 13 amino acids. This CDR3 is CASSEGINYGYTF. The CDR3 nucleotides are TGTGCCAGCAGTGAAGGTATCAACTATGGCTACACCTTC.

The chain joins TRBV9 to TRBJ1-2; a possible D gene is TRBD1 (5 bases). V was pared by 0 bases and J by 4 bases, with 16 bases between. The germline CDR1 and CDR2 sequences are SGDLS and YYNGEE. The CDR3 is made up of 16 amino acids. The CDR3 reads CASSVASTVTTYGYTF. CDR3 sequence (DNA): TGTGCCAGCAGCGTAGCCTCGACAGTAACCACCTATGGCTACACCTTC.

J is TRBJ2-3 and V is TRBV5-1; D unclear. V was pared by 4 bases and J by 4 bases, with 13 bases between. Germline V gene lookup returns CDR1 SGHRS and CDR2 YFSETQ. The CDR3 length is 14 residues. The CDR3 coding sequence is TGCGCCAGCAGCGGAACGACTCGGGCAGATACGCAGTATTTT. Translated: CASSGTTRADTQYF.

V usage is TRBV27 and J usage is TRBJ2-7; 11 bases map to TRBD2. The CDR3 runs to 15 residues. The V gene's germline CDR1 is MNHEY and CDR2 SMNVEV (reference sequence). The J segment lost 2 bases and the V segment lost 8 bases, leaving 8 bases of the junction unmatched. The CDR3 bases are TGTGCCAGCCGCCTGGCTAGCGGGGGGACCTACGAGCAGTACTTC. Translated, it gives CASRLASGGTYEQYF.

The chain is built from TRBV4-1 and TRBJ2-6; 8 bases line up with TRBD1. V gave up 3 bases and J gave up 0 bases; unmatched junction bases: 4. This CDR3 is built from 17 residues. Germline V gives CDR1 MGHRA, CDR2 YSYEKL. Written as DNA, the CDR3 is TGCGCCAGCAGCCAGGGACAGGCTTACTCTGGGGCCAACGTCCTGACTTTC. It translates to CASSQGQAYSGANVLTF.

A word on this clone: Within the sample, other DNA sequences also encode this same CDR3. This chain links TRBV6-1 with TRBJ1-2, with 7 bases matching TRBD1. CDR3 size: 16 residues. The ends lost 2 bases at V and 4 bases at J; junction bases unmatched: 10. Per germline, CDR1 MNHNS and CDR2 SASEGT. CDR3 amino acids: CASSELAAGGGYGYTF. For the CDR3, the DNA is TGTGCCAGCAGTGAATTGGCAGCAGGGGGAGGCTATGGCTACACCTTC.

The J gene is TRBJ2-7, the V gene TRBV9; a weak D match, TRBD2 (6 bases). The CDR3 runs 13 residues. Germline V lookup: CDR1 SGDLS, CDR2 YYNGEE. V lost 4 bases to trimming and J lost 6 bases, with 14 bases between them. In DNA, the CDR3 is TGTGCCAGCAGCCCCTTGGGGGGAAGCGAGCAGTACTTC. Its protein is CASSPLGGSEQYF.

In DNA form, the CDR3 reads TGTGCCAGCAGCTTACAGGGAGGGGGTCAGCCCCAGCATTTT. It specifies CASSLQGGGQPQHF. The gene calls are TRBV7-2 and TRBJ1-5, with a possible D match to TRBD1 (6 bases). CDR3 length equals 14 residues. Trimming took off 2 bases at V and 6 bases at J, with 11 bases between the two ends. Looked up from germline, CDR1 is SGHTA and CDR2 is FQGNSA.

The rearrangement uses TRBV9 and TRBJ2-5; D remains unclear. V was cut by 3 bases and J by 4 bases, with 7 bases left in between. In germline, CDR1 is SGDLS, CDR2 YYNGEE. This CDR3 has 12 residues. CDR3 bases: TGTGCCAGCAGCGGGGCCATAGAGACCCAGTACTTC. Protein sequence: CASSGAIETQYF.

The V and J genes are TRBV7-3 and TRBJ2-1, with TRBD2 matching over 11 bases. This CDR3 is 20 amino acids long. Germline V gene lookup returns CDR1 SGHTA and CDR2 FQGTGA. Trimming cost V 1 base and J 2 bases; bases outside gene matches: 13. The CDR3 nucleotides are TGTGCCAGCAGCTTAAGGGCTAGCGGGGGGACCCCGATCACCTACAATGAGCAGTTCTTC. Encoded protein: CASSLRASGGTPITYNEQFF. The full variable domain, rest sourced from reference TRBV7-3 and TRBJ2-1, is GAGVSQTPSNKVTEKGKYVELRCDPISGHTALYWYRQSLGQGPEFLIYFQGTGAADDSGLPNDRFFAVRPEGSVSTLKIQRTERGDSAVYLCASSLRASGGTPITYNEQFFGPGTRLTVL.

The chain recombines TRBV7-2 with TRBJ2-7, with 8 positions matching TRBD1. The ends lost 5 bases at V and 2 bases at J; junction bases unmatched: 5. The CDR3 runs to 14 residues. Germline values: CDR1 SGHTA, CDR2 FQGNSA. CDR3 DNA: TGTGCCAGCAGCCCCGGGACAGGCCCCTACGAGCAGTACTTC. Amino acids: CASSPGTGPYEQYF.

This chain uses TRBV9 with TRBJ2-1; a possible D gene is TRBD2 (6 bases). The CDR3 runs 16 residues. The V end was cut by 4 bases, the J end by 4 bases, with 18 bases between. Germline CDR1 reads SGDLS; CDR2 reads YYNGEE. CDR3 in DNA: TGTGCCAGCAGCCCCACCCCCGGGACTGGATACAATGAGCAGTTCTTC. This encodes CASSPTPGTGYNEQFF.

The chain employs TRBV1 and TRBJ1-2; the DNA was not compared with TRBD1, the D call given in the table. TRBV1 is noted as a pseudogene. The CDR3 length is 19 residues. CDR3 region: CTSSQGPGYNRLPYEGYTF. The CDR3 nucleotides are TGCACCAGCAGCCAAGGGCCTGGGTATAACAGGCTCCCCTATGAGGGCTACACCTTC.

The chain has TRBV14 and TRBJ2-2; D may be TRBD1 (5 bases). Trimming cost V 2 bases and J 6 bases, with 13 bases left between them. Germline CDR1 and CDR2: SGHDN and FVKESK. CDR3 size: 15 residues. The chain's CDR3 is CASSQQGVLAGELFF. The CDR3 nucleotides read TGTGCCAGCAGCCAACAGGGTGTTTTGGCCGGGGAGCTGTTTTTT. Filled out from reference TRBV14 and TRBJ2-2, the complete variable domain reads EAGVTQFPSHSVIEKGQTVTLRCDPISGHDNLYWYRRVMGKEIKFLLHFVKESKQDESGMPNNRFLAERTGGTYSTLKVQPAELEDSGVYFCASSQQGVLAGELFFGEGSRLTVL.

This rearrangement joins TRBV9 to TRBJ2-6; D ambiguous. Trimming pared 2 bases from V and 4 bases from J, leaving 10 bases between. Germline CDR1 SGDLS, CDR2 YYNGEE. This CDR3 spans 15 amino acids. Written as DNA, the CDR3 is TGTGCCAGCAGCGTGCTTACACCCGGGGCCAACGTCCTGACTTTC. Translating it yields CASSVLTPGANVLTF.

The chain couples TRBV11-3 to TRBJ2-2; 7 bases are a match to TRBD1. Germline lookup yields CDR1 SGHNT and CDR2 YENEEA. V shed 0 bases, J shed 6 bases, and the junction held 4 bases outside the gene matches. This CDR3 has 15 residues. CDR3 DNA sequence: TGTGCCAGCAGCTTAGAACAGGGGAGAGCCGGGGAGCTGTTTTTT. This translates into CASSLEQGRAGELFF.

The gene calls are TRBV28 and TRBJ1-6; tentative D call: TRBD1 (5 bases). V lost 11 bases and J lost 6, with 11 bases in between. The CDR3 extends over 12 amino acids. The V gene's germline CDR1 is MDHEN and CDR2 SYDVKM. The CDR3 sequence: CAGAAVNSPLHF. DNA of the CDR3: TGTGCCGGGGCCGCGGTTAATTCACCCCTCCACTTT. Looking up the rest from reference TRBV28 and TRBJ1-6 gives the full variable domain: DVKVTQSSRYLVKRTGEKVFLECVQDMDHENMFWYRQDPGLGLRLIYFSYDVKMKEKGDIPEGYSVSREKKERFSLILESASTNQTSMYLCAGAAVNSPLHFGNGTRLTVT.

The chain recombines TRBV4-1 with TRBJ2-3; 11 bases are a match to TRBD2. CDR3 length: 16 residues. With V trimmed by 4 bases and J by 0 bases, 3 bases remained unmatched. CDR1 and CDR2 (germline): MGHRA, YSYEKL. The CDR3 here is CASSLRLAGSTDTQYF. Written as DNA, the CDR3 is TGCGCCAGCAGCCTTCGACTAGCGGGGAGCACAGATACGCAGTATTTT.

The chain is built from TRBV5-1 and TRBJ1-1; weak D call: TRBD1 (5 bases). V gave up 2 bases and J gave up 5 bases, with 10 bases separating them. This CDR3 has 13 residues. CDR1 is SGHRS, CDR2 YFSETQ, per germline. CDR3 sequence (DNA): TGCGCCAGCAGCTTAAGGGGCCCAACTGAAGCTTTCTTT. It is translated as CASSLRGPTEAFF.

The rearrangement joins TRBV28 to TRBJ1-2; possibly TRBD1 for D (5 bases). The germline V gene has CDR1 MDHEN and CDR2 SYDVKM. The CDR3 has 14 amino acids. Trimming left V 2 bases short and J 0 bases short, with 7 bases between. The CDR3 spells CASSLAQANYGYTF. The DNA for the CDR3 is TGTGCCAGCAGTTTAGCACAGGCTAACTATGGCTACACCTTC.

CDR3 amino acids: CASSLDPSGVLEQFF. CDR3 coding DNA: TGCGCCAGCAGCTTGGATCCTAGCGGGGTGCTTGAGCAGTTCTTC. V gene TRBV5-1 combines with J gene TRBJ2-1; TRBD2 matches at 9 bases. The V gene's germline CDR1 is SGHRS and CDR2 YFSETQ. The CDR3 is 15 amino acids. V was clipped by 0 bases and J by 9 bases; unmatched bases: 7.

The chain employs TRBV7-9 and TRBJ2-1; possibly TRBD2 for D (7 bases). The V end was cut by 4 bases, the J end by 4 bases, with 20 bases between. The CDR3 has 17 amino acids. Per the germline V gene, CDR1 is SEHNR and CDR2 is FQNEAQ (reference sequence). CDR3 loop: CASSYLPGGVRYNEQFF. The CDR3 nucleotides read TGTGCCAGCAGCTATCTACCGGGGGGCGTCAGATACAATGAGCAGTTCTTC.

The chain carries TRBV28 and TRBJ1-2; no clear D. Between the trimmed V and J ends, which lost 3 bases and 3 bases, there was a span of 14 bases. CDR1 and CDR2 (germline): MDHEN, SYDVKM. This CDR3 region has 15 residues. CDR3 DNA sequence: TGTGCCAGCAGTTTGGGGAGGGTAGTCGACTATGGCTACACCTTC. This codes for CASSLGRVVDYGYTF.

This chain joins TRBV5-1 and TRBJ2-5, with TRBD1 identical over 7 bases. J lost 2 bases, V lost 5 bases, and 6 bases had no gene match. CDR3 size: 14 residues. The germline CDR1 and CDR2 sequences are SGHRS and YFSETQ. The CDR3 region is CASSISGQQETQYF. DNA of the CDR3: TGCGCCAGCAGTATCTCGGGACAGCAAGAGACCCAGTACTTC.

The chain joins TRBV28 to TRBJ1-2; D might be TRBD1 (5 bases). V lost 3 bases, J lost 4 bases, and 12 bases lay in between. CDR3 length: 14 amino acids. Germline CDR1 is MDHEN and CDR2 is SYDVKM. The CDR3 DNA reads TGTGCCAGCAGTTTCTCGGCAGGGCCCTATGGCTACACCTTC. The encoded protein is CASSFSAGPYGYTF.

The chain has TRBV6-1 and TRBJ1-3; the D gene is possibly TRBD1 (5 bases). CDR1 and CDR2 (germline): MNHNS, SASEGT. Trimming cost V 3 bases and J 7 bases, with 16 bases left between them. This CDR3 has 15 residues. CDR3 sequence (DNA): TGTGCCAGCAGTGATGGGGCTGCCCTATGGAACACCATATATTTT. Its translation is CASSDGAALWNTIYF.

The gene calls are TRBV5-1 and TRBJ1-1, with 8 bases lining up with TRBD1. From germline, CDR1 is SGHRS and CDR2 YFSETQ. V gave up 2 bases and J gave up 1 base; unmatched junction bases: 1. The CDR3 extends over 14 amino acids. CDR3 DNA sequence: TGCGCCAGCAGCTTCGGGACAGGGAACACTGAAGCTTTCTTT. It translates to CASSFGTGNTEAFF.

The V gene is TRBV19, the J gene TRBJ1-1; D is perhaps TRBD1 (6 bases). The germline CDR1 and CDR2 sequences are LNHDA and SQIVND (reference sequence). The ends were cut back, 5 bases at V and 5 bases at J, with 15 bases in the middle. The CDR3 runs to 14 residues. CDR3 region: CASSSPYRETEAFF. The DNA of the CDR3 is TGTGCCAGTAGTTCCCCATACAGGGAAACTGAAGCTTTCTTT. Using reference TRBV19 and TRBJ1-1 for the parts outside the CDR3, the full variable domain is DGGITQSPKYLFRKEGQNVTLSCEQNLNHDAMYWYRQDPGQGLRLIYYSQIVNDFQKGDIAEGYSVSREKKESFPLTVTSAQKNPTAFYLCASSSPYRETEAFFGQGTRLTVV.

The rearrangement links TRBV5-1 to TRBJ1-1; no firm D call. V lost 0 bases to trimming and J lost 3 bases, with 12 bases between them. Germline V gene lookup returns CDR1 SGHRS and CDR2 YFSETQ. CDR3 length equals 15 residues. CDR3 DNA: TGCGCCAGCAGCTTGGGAATCGCTAGAGACACTGAAGCTTTCTTT. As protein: CASSLGIARDTEAFF. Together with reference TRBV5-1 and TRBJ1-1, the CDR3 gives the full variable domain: KAGVTQTPRYLIKTRGQQVTLSCSPISGHRSVSWYQQTPGQGLQFLFEYFSETQRNKGNFPGRFSGRQFSNSRSEMNVSTLELGDSALYLCASSLGIARDTEAFFGQGTRLTVV.

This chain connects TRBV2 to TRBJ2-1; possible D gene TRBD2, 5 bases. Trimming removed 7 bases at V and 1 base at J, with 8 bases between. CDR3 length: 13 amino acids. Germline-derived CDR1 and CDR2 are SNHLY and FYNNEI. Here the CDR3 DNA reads TGTGCCAGCACCGGGGTTTCCTACAATGAGCAGTTCTTC. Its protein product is CASTGVSYNEQFF.

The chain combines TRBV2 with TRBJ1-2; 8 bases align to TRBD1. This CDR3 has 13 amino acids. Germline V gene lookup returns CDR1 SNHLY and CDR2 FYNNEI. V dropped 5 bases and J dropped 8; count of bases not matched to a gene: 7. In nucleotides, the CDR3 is TGTGCCAGCAGTTCGAGGGGGACAGGAGGCTACACCTTC. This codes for CASSSRGTGGYTF.